This T cell receptor (beta chain) was recorded in a study of early T cells in non-severe SARS-CoV-2 infection listed by TCRdb under 2021. Regarding the complete study: Bulk RNA from unsorted whole blood was used for TCR sequencing, so alpha and beta chains could not be paired. Points the paper makes about the study in general: VDJdb matching was skewed toward anti-spike CD8 responses and likely underestimated virus-specific expansions, missing private and CD4 specificities.

The CDR1 and CDR2 encoded by the germline V gene are SNHLY and FYNNEI. Clipping removes 4 bases from V and 6 bases from J, with 6 as the unmatched junction base count. There are 14 amino acids in the CDR3, from cysteine to phenylalanine inclusive. Only the CDR3 DNA stays, 42 bases, in frame from base 1. The study was a case-control design nested within a healthcare worker cohort in London, UK, with weekly nasopharyngeal swab PCR tests and blood sampling. Between 23 and 31 March 2020, the week of the UK lockdown, healthcare workers were enrolled and then followed up weekly for as long as 16 weeks. This clonotype was observed at least ten times. This receptor's antigen is unknown. Within one base of it there is no much larger clone, and no base qualities were kept. Library preparation was by 5' RACE. Sequencing used a NextSeq 500. In the TCR library protocol, unique molecular identifiers were attached to individual cDNA molecules to correct for PCR bias and sequencing error. TCR alpha and beta chains were both sequenced, and the abundances of alpha and beta sequences in each sample were closely correlated with each other. For the original study's pipeline: Decombinator V4 was used to annotate the V gene, J gene and CDR3 of the TCR sequences. Expanded TCRs were defined as changing significantly between any two time points under a Poisson model with p below 0.0001. Abundances of TCRs were expressed as counts per million after normalisation to the total number of TCRs sequenced in each sample. TRAV1-2 paired with TRAJ12, TRAJ20 or TRAJ33 defined MAIT TCRs, while TRAV10 paired with TRAJ18 defined iNKT TCRs. A search of VDJdb, accessed on 1 November 2021, was run for TCRs annotated to CMV, EBV and SARS-CoV-2, with TCRs annotated for multiple antigens excluded. Using fastp trimming at Q25 and MiXCR clonotype assembly, TCRdb reanalyzed the public sequencing data and kept in-frame beta chains. Each record represents a unique CDR3 protein, reported with the most common genes and DNA among its rows. TCRdb's processing, not the study's, gives the V and J calls here. This sample holds some 62,000 distinct CDR3 sequences; approximately 9% were observed only once. In total, the top ten clones hold less than 1.5% of the sample.

Sequencing was done on a sample of whole blood. The chain is made from TRBV2 and TRBJ1-1, with 9 middle bases fitting TRBD1. The clonotype originates from an adult who was a healthcare worker with PCR-confirmed SARS-CoV-2 infection or an uninfected control (not recorded which). CDR3 loop: CASSGMGQGPEAFF. The nucleotide sequence reads TGTGCCAGCAGTGGAATGGGACAGGGCCCTGAAGCTTTCTTT.